This passage covers 25 T cell receptor beta chains from one sample sequenced in a study of T cell responses to AZD1222 COVID-19 vaccine. Profiled with immunoSEQ multiplex PCR; TCRdb holds only in-frame clones, not every one. The top ten clones hold under 2% of a sample with 130,000 to 150,000 clones, about 93% of them seen once. This specimen consisted of peripheral blood, obtained on day 0 of AZD1222 vaccination. These TCRs come from an adult in good health.

V gene TRBV3-1 (or the pseudogene TRBV3-2) combines with J gene TRBJ2-7; D is uncertain. The length of the CDR3 is 11 residues. CDR1 is LGHDT, CDR2 YNNKEL, per germline (reference sequence). The V end lost 2 bases, the J end lost 3 bases, and 2 bases lay between the germline ends. In DNA form, the CDR3 reads TGTGCCAGCAGCCAAATCTACGAGCAGTACTTC. Amino acids: CASSQIYEQYF.

This chain links TRBV7-8 with TRBJ1-6; 7 nucleotides line up with TRBD1. Germline values: CDR1 SGHVS, CDR2 FQNEAQ. The length of the CDR3 is 15 residues. Losses at the gene ends were 4 bases for V and 3 bases for J; bases not matched to a gene: 3. CDR3 region: CASSSRQGYNSPLHF. The CDR3, as DNA: TGTGCCAGCAGCTCGCGACAGGGCTATAATTCACCCCTCCACTTT. Filled out from reference TRBV7-8 and TRBJ1-6, the complete variable domain reads GAGVSQSPRYKVAKRGQDVALRCDPISGHVSLFWYQQALGQGPEFLTYFQNEAQLDKSGLPSDRFFAERPEGSVSTLKIQRTQQEDSAVYLCASSSRQGYNSPLHFGNGTRLTVT.

The rearrangement uses TRBV2 and TRBJ1-3, with D maybe TRBD1 (5 bases). The germline V and J ends were trimmed by 6 bases and 3 bases, with 9 bases remaining between them. CDR1 and CDR2 from the germline V gene are SNHLY and FYNNEI. The CDR3 is made up of 13 amino acids. The CDR3: CASRQGIGNTIYF. The CDR3 coding sequence is TGTGCCAGCAGGCAGGGAATTGGAAACACCATATATTTT.

The V and J genes are TRBV3-1 (or the pseudogene TRBV3-2) and TRBJ1-5; 11 bases map to TRBD1. The V and J ends lost 4 bases and 7 bases, in that order; junction bases with no gene match: 6. The CDR3 runs to 15 residues. Germline V gene sequence: CDR1 LGHDT, CDR2 YNNKEL (reference sequence). In DNA, the CDR3 is TGTGCCAGCAGCCTCGGACAGGGGGCAGGACAGCCCCAGCATTTT. Protein product: CASSLGQGAGQPQHF.

The rearrangement uses TRBV7-9 and TRBJ2-2; TRBD1 matches 12 bases. Germline V gives CDR1 SEHNR, CDR2 FQNEAQ (reference sequence). CDR3 size: 16 residues. V shed 4 bases, J shed 6 bases, and the junction held 6 bases outside the gene matches. CDR3 DNA sequence: TGTGCCAGCAGCTCCCCGGGACAGGGGGCTTCCGGGGAGCTGTTTTTT. Translated: CASSSPGQGASGELFF.

This clone has more than one count but fewer than ten. The V call is TRBV15, the J call TRBJ1-5, with D unclear. Germline V gene lookup returns CDR1 LNHNV and CDR2 YYDKDF (reference sequence). V gave up 2 bases and J gave up 6 bases, with 14 bases separating them. The CDR3 runs to 15 residues. The CDR3 protein is CATSRSTPLGQPQHF. CDR3 DNA: TGTGCCACCAGCAGATCCACCCCCCTCGGTCAGCCCCAGCATTTT.

This clone occurred once. The chain couples TRBV5-6 to TRBJ1-1; tentatively, D is TRBD1 (5 bases). There are 15 residues in the CDR3. V was trimmed by 0 bases and J by 7 bases, leaving 16 bases between them. CDR1 SGHDT and CDR2 YYEEEE come from the germline V gene. This chain's CDR3 is CASSLGPGKFFEAFF. In DNA, the CDR3 is TGTGCCAGCAGCTTGGGTCCAGGGAAGTTTTTTGAAGCTTTCTTT.

This sequence joins TRBV29-1 and TRBJ2-7, with TRBD2 identical over 7 bases. V lost 7 bases to trimming and J lost 6 bases; unmatched junction nucleotides: 12. Germline V CDR1 and CDR2: SQVTM, ANQGSEA. This CDR3 comprises 13 residues. The CDR3 coding sequence is TGCAGCGCCGGGGGAGGGGAGGTTCGCGAGCAGTACTTC. As protein: CSAGGGEVREQYF.

This clone showed up just a few times. Other nucleotide sequences in the sample specify the same CDR3. The chain uses TRBV7-2 and TRBJ1-5; D is unclear. V lost 0 bases to trimming and J lost 6 bases, with 6 bases between them. Germline V gives CDR1 SGHTA, CDR2 FQGNSA. The CDR3 covers 13 residues. For the CDR3, the DNA is TGTGCCAGCAGCTTAGCTCTAGGTCAGCCCCAGCATTTT. Encoded protein: CASSLALGQPQHF.

The chain is built from TRBV19 and TRBJ1-2; 8 nucleotides agree with TRBD1. Germline V gene lookup returns CDR1 LNHDA and CDR2 SQIVND (reference sequence). The V gene end was trimmed by 4 bases and the J gene end by 3 bases; junction bases not matched to a gene: 10. The CDR3 spans 16 residues. The CDR3 nucleotides read TGTGCCAGTAGTAGACAACCCCAGGGGGCCTACTATGGCTACACCTTC. It encodes CASSRQPQGAYYGYTF.

V usage is TRBV9 and J usage is TRBJ1-3; TRBD1 matches 8 bases. Germline CDR1 reads SGDLS; CDR2 reads YYNGEE. The length of the CDR3 is 16 residues. V gave up 3 bases and J gave up 4 bases; unmatched junction bases: 9. The CDR3 DNA is TGTGCCAGCAGCGCTCAGGGGGCGCCTATAGGAAACACCATATATTTT. Its translation is CASSAQGAPIGNTIYF.

The chain carries TRBV6-5 and TRBJ1-4; D might be TRBD1 (5 bases). Trimming removed 6 bases from V and 8 bases from J, with 13 bases in between. The CDR3 spans 13 residues. CDR1 MNHEY and CDR2 SVGAGI come from the germline V gene. CDR3 region: CASSRVGREKLFF. CDR3 sequence (DNA): TGTGCCAGCAGCCGTGTGGGGCGCGAAAAACTGTTTTTT.

The genes are TRBV6-5 and TRBJ1-3; no clear D gene. Trimming left V 2 bases short and J 0 bases short, with 11 bases between. Germline V CDR1 and CDR2: MNHEY, SVGAGI. This CDR3 is built from 16 residues. CDR3 loop: CASSYGPGDSGNTIYF. The CDR3, as DNA: TGTGCCAGCAGTTACGGGCCAGGCGACTCTGGAAACACCATATATTTT.

This chain joins TRBV24-1 and TRBJ1-1; D perhaps matches TRBD1 (6 bases). Germline CDR1 reads KGHDR; CDR2 reads SFDVKD. The CDR3 totals 14 residues. V was clipped by 2 bases and J by 6 bases, with 12 bases between them. CDR3 nucleotides: TGTGCCACCAGTGATTATACAGGGAGACCTGAAGCTTTCTTT. Translation gives CATSDYTGRPEAFF.

V gene TRBV29-1 combines with J gene TRBJ1-2, with D perhaps matching TRBD1 (6 bases). V was clipped by 6 bases and J by 1 base, with 15 bases between them. CDR1 is SQVTM and CDR2 is ANQGSEA in the germline V gene. This CDR3 has 14 amino acids. CDR3 in DNA: TGCAGCGTATATGATACAGGGTTTAACTATGGCTACACCTTC. Protein: CSVYDTGFNYGYTF.

This chain links TRBV6-5 with TRBJ2-3; 10 bases align to TRBD2. The CDR3 consists of 14 residues. Germline-derived CDR1 and CDR2 are MNHEY and SVGAGI. Trimming cost V 10 bases and J 2 bases; bases outside gene matches: 6. This CDR3 is CATLLAGPTDTQYF. In nucleotides, the CDR3 is TGTGCCACCCTACTAGCGGGACCCACAGATACGCAGTATTTT.

The chain recombines TRBV5-4 with TRBJ2-3; possibly TRBD1 or TRBD2 for D (5 bases each). The germline V and J ends were trimmed by 2 bases and 0 bases, with 7 bases remaining between them. This CDR3 has 14 amino acids. CDR1 is SGHNT and CDR2 is YYREEE in the germline V gene (reference sequence). The CDR3, as DNA: TGTGCCAGCAGCTTCTGGGACAGCACAGATACGCAGTATTTT. This gives the protein CASSFWDSTDTQYF. The variable domain in full, completed from reference TRBV5-4 and TRBJ2-3, reads ETGVTQSPTHLIKTRGQQVTLRCSSQSGHNTVSWYQQALGQGPQFIFQYYREEENGRGNFPPRFSGLQFPNYSSELNVNALELDDSALYLCASSFWDSTDTQYFGPGTRLTVL.

The V and J genes are TRBV5-8 and TRBJ1-5; D is possibly TRBD1 (6 bases). Germline values: CDR1 SGHTS, CDR2 YDEGEE. V was pared by 4 bases and J by 3 bases, with 14 bases between. The CDR3 is 15 amino acids. DNA for the CDR3: TGTGCCAGCAGCCGGACAGTAGGGTTCAATCAGCCCCAGCATTTT. It is translated as CASSRTVGFNQPQHF. The complete variable domain, with remaining parts taken from reference TRBV5-8 and TRBJ1-5, reads EAGVTQSPTHLIKTRGQQATLRCSPISGHTSVYWYQQALGLGLQFLLWYDEGEERNRGNFPPRFSGRQFPNYSSELNVNALELEDSALYLCASSRTVGFNQPQHFGDGTRLSIL.

This clone was picked up a small number of times. The same CDR3 arises from other DNA sequences in this sample as well. The V gene is TRBV7-3, the J gene TRBJ1-1; weak D call: TRBD1 (6 bases). The V gene lost 5 bases and the J gene lost 2 bases, with 9 bases spanning the gap. This CDR3 has 13 residues. Per germline, CDR1 SGHTA and CDR2 FQGTGA. The CDR3 DNA reads as TGTGCCAGCAGCCTACAGGGAAACACTGAAGCTTTCTTT. As protein: CASSLQGNTEAFF.

This clone came up once. This chain links TRBV4-2 with TRBJ2-7, with a possible D match to TRBD1 (6 bases). The CDR3 runs 16 residues. Germline CDR1 and CDR2: LGHNA and YNFKEQ. Trimming cost V 0 bases and J 2 bases, with 14 bases left between them. The CDR3 sequence is CASSQDGGEGAYEQYF. In DNA, the CDR3 is TGTGCCAGCAGCCAAGACGGAGGCGAGGGGGCCTACGAGCAGTACTTC.

The chain couples TRBV9 to TRBJ2-7; 12 nucleotides line up with TRBD1. The V and J ends lost 0 bases and 6 bases, in that order; junction bases with no gene match: 4. CDR1 and CDR2 from the germline V gene are SGDLS and YYNGEE. There are 15 residues in the CDR3. The CDR3 is CASSVEGQGAREQYF. The DNA of the CDR3 is TGTGCCAGCAGCGTAGAGGGACAGGGGGCTCGCGAGCAGTACTTC.

The chain is built from TRBV2 and TRBJ2-6, with TRBD1 matching over 8 bases. Trimming at V came to 8 bases and at J to 0 bases, leaving 18 bases not matched to a gene. Germline assignment: CDR1 SNHLY and CDR2 FYNNEI. There are 20 residues in the CDR3. This CDR3 reads CASQWYTQGALDSGANVLTF. Written as DNA, the CDR3 is TGTGCCAGCCAGTGGTACACGCAGGGGGCTCTGGACTCTGGGGCCAACGTCCTGACTTTC.

This chain joins TRBV3-1 (or the pseudogene TRBV3-2) and TRBJ2-2, with TRBD2 matching 9 bases. Looked up from germline, CDR1 is LGHDT and CDR2 is YNNKEL (reference sequence). The CDR3 is made up of 17 amino acids. V trimming: 2 bases; J trimming: 1 base; junction bases outside the gene matches: 5. This CDR3 reads CASSQTPSGVNTGELFF. CDR3 DNA sequence: TGTGCCAGCAGCCAAACTCCTAGCGGGGTGAACACCGGGGAGCTGTTTTTT.

This chain connects TRBV13 to TRBJ2-3, with 7 bases fitting TRBD1. Germline values: CDR1 PRHDT, CDR2 FYEKMQ (reference sequence). V dropped 8 bases and J dropped 4; count of bases not matched to a gene: 6. The CDR3 consists of 13 residues. The CDR3 sequence is CASVPQGADTQYF. The CDR3 region has the DNA TGTGCCAGCGTGCCCCAGGGGGCAGATACGCAGTATTTT. The full variable domain, rest sourced from reference TRBV13 and TRBJ2-3, is AAGVIQSPRHLIKEKRETATLKCYPIPRHDTVYWYQQGPGQDPQFLISFYEKMQSDKGSIPDRFSAQQFSDYHSELNMSSLELGDSALYFCASVPQGADTQYFGPGTRLTVL.

J is TRBJ1-6 and V is TRBV27, with D possibly being TRBD1 (5 bases). Deletions cut 4 bases from V and 10 bases from J, with 17 bases between. The CDR3 has 15 residues. Germline CDR1 and CDR2: MNHEY and SMNVEV (reference sequence). The CDR3 nucleotides are TGTGCCAGCAGTTCCTCCAGGGCAGGGAAGTCACCCCTCCACTTT. Encoded protein: CASSSSRAGKSPLHF.